The 25 T cell receptor beta chains below all came from one sample that was sequenced in a study of shared clonotypes between healthy human individuals. Clones were sequenced by immunoSEQ multiplex PCR, and TCRdb holds only the in-frame ones, with some missing. The sample carries around 720,000 clones, 73% recorded once. The sample taken for sequencing was memory CD4+ T cells sorted from blood. Subset denoted: CD45RA-negative fraction. These receptor sequences come from a woman aged 30 to 39 in good health.

This clone showed up just a few times. The rearrangement uses TRBV2 and TRBJ2-3; D not resolved. Trimming pared 4 bases from V and 6 bases from J, leaving 8 bases between. Germline CDR1 is SNHLY and CDR2 is FYNNEI. The CDR3 extends over 12 amino acids. Here the CDR3 DNA reads TGTGCCAGCAGTGTGGGCTTGGATACGCAGTATTTT. This translates into CASSVGLDTQYF.

This chain joins TRBV5-1 and TRBJ1-4, with D uncertain. The V end was cut by 0 bases, the J end by 8 bases, with 11 bases between. CDR1 and CDR2 (germline): SGHRS, YFSETQ. The CDR3 contains 14 residues. CDR3 sequence (DNA): TGCGCCAGCAGCTTGGGGCCGGGGAAAGAAAAACTGTTTTTT. Protein sequence: CASSLGPGKEKLFF. The full variable domain, its missing parts supplied by reference TRBV5-1 and TRBJ1-4, is KAGVTQTPRYLIKTRGQQVTLSCSPISGHRSVSWYQQTPGQGLQFLFEYFSETQRNKGNFPGRFSGRQFSNSRSEMNVSTLELGDSALYLCASSLGPGKEKLFFGSGTQLSVL.

A remark on this clone: Other DNA sequences in the sample encode the same CDR3. V usage is TRBV28 and J usage is TRBJ1-2; D not certain. The V and J ends lost 4 bases and 5 bases respectively, with 5 bases between them. The CDR3 consists of 11 residues. Germline V CDR1 and CDR2: MDHEN, SYDVKM. CDR3 loop: CASSSSYGYTF. The CDR3 DNA is TGTGCCAGCAGTTCCTCATATGGCTACACCTTC.

The chain employs TRBV7-9 and TRBJ2-1; tentative D call: TRBD2 (5 bases). The CDR3 extends over 15 amino acids. V dropped 3 bases and J dropped 7 bases, with 16 bases sitting between them. Per germline, CDR1 SEHNR and CDR2 FQNEAQ (reference sequence). The CDR3 spells CASSFPGTMWNEQFF. The CDR3 DNA is TGTGCCAGCAGCTTCCCGGGAACAATGTGGAATGAGCAGTTCTTC.

The V and J genes are TRBV5-6 and TRBJ2-3; 15 positions match TRBD2. Losses at the gene ends were 2 bases for V and 1 base for J; bases not matched to a gene: 2. CDR1 SGHDT and CDR2 YYEEEE come from the germline V gene. This CDR3 has 17 amino acids. This CDR3 is CASSFRTSGRGTDTQYF. The CDR3, as DNA: TGTGCCAGCAGCTTCCGGACTAGCGGGAGGGGCACAGATACGCAGTATTTT.

The DNA of the CDR3 is TGTGCCAGCGGACAGTACCAAGAGACCCAGTACTTC. Its protein is CASGQYQETQYF. The chain has TRBV7-3 and TRBJ2-5; TRBD1 might be the D (6 bases). Germline V gene data show CDR1 as SGHTA and CDR2 as FQGTGA. This CDR3 spans 12 amino acids. V lost 8 bases, J lost 0 bases, and 7 bases lay in between.

The rearrangement joins TRBV12-5 to TRBJ1-2; D is uncertain. CDR3 length equals 13 residues. The V end was cut by 10 bases, the J end by 0 bases, with 12 bases between. Germline loops: CDR1 LGHNT, CDR2 FRNRAP. In DNA, the CDR3 is TGTGCTACTTGGCTAGGTTCTAACTATGGCTACACCTTC. It encodes CATWLGSNYGYTF.

The chain couples TRBV28 to TRBJ2-5; 13 bases are a match to TRBD2. Trimming cost V 6 bases and J 7 bases; bases outside gene matches: 11. Germline V CDR1 and CDR2: MDHEN, SYDVKM. CDR3 length: 16 amino acids. The CDR3 reads CASRLGLAGTLGTQYF. Here the CDR3 DNA reads TGTGCCAGCAGACTGGGACTAGCGGGAACACTAGGGACCCAGTACTTC.

V is TRBV28 and J is TRBJ2-7, with a possible D match to TRBD2 (6 bases). From germline, CDR1 is MDHEN and CDR2 SYDVKM. CDR3 length: 14 residues. V dropped 6 bases and J dropped 3 bases, with 15 bases sitting between them. CDR3: CASSSGGVIYEQYF. The CDR3 DNA reads as TGTGCCAGCAGCTCCGGGGGAGTTATCTACGAGCAGTACTTC.

The V call is TRBV19, the J call TRBJ1-2; 7 nucleotides match TRBD1. V was clipped by 0 bases and J by 4 bases; unmatched bases: 2. The germline V gene encodes CDR1 LNHDA and CDR2 SQIVND (reference sequence). The CDR3 contains 14 residues. In DNA form, the CDR3 reads TGTGCCAGTAGTATAGACGGACAGGCCTATGGCTACACCTTC. Translation gives CASSIDGQAYGYTF.

The genes are TRBV9 and TRBJ1-3; D unresolved. This CDR3 comprises 15 residues. Germline assignment: CDR1 SGDLS and CDR2 YYNGEE. Trimming left V 2 bases short and J 4 bases short, with 13 bases between. As DNA, the CDR3 is TGTGCCAGCAGCGTCGATTGGGCAGTCGGAAACACCATATATTTT. Translating gives CASSVDWAVGNTIYF.

The J gene is TRBJ2-5, the V gene TRBV11-2, with a weak D call TRBD1 (8 bases). This CDR3 spans 15 amino acids. V was clipped by 2 bases and J by 2 bases, with 12 bases between them. Germline V gene sequence: CDR1 SGHAT, CDR2 FQNNGV. CDR3 coding DNA: TGTGCCAGCAGCTTAAACAGGGGGGGACAAGAGACCCAGTACTTC. This gives the protein CASSLNRGGQETQYF.

This clone was seen only a few times. The V gene is TRBV28, the J gene TRBJ1-1, with D uncertain. This CDR3 is built from 16 residues. Germline assignment: CDR1 MDHEN and CDR2 SYDVKM. The germline V and J ends were trimmed by 4 bases and 0 bases, with 15 bases remaining between them. In DNA form, the CDR3 reads TGTGCCAGCAGTTCCTCCGGAGCGGTGATGAACACTGAAGCTTTCTTT. Translating it yields CASSSSGAVMNTEAFF.

The chain is built from TRBV19 and TRBJ2-1; 8 positions agree with TRBD2. Germline V CDR1 and CDR2: LNHDA, SQIVND (reference sequence). The CDR3 extends over 15 amino acids. Trimming removed 5 bases from V and 8 bases from J; junction bases left unmatched: 11. The CDR3 DNA reads TGTGCCAGTAGTCGTCTAGCGGGCGATTCTTATGAGCAGTTCTTC. Translation: CASSRLAGDSYEQFF.

This sequence joins TRBV28 and TRBJ1-4; D is undetermined. CDR1 and CDR2 (germline): MDHEN, SYDVKM. Trimming stripped 6 bases from V and 8 bases from J, with 16 bases between. The CDR3 length is 14 residues. The DNA of the CDR3 is TGTGCCAGCAGCTCGTTTCCCGACCGGGAAAAACTGTTTTTT. Its protein is CASSSFPDREKLFF.

Only a few counts were recorded for this clone. V usage is TRBV5-6 and J usage is TRBJ2-7, with a weak D call TRBD2 (6 bases). The CDR3 consists of 13 residues. CDR1 and CDR2 (germline): SGHDT, YYEEEE. Trimming left V 2 bases short and J 5 bases short, with 11 bases between. DNA for the CDR3: TGTGCCAGCAGCTTTTTAGCGGAGGACGAGCAGTACTTC. Protein product: CASSFLAEDEQYF.

J is TRBJ2-7 and V is TRBV2; 9 nucleotides agree with TRBD2. V trimming: 8 bases; J trimming: 2 bases; junction bases outside the gene matches: 4. Germline V gene lookup returns CDR1 SNHLY and CDR2 FYNNEI. The CDR3 contains 13 residues. CDR3 sequence: CASLAGVPYEQYF. The CDR3 DNA reads as TGTGCCAGCTTAGCGGGAGTCCCCTACGAGCAGTACTTC.

This chain joins TRBV5-1 and TRBJ2-7; a weak D match, TRBD2 (5 bases). V was shortened by 4 bases and J by 6 bases, with 17 bases between the two germline ends. The germline V gene has CDR1 SGHRS and CDR2 YFSETQ. This CDR3 is built from 14 residues. The CDR3 loop reads CASSGGDSRGEQYF. CDR3 DNA: TGCGCCAGCAGCGGAGGAGATTCGAGAGGCGAGCAGTACTTC.

In this sample, this clone turned up many times. The chain links TRBV7-2 to TRBJ1-5; no definite D call. The ends were cut back, 3 bases at V and 0 bases at J, with 6 bases in the middle. This CDR3 comprises 14 residues. Germline-derived CDR1 and CDR2 are SGHTA and FQGNSA. Here the CDR3 reads CASSFYYSNQPQHF. CDR3 DNA: TGTGCCAGCAGCTTCTATTATAGCAATCAGCCCCAGCATTTT.

The V gene is TRBV19, the J gene TRBJ1-2; D unresolved. Germline CDR1 and CDR2: LNHDA and SQIVND (reference sequence). CDR3 length: 16 residues. The V and J ends lost 5 bases and 3 bases respectively, with 19 bases between them. The CDR3 sequence is CASSLGRSSLDYGYTF. The CDR3 DNA reads as TGTGCCAGTAGTCTCGGACGCTCCTCGTTGGACTATGGCTACACCTTC.

V gene TRBV7-3 combines with J gene TRBJ2-1, with a tentative D call TRBD2 (5 bases). Germline V gene lookup returns CDR1 SGHTA and CDR2 FQGTGA. The CDR3 is 15 residues long. Trimming took off 4 bases at V and 2 bases at J, with 12 bases between the two ends. The CDR3 DNA sequence: TGTGCCAGCAGCTCTGGGCACGGGGCCTACAATGAGCAGTTCTTC. This gives the protein CASSSGHGAYNEQFF.

The chain combines TRBV6-1 with TRBJ2-2, with 8 bases matching TRBD1. Germline V gene data show CDR1 as MNHNS and CDR2 as SASEGT. The CDR3 is 14 residues long. The ends lost 7 bases at V and 5 bases at J; junction bases unmatched: 6. The CDR3 sequence: CASIRQGATGELFF. In nucleotides, the CDR3 is TGTGCCAGCATTCGTCAGGGGGCTACCGGGGAGCTGTTTTTT.

The V gene is TRBV23-1, the J gene TRBJ2-5; TRBD2 matches 12 bases. TRBV23-1 carries the ORF label, with uncertain function. V lost 5 bases, J lost 5 bases, and 18 bases stayed unmatched. The CDR3 has 19 amino acids. The CDR3 DNA sequence: TGCGCCAGCAGTTCTCGGACTAGCGGGATAGGAAGGTCCGCGGAGACCCAGTACTTC. Its translation: CASSSRTSGIGRSAETQYF.

The chain links TRBV19 to TRBJ1-5, with D possibly being TRBD1 (5 bases). V was shortened by 6 bases and J by 3 bases, with 21 bases between the two germline ends. The CDR3 totals 17 residues. Germline assignment: CDR1 LNHDA and CDR2 SQIVND (reference sequence). The CDR3, as DNA: TGTGCCAGTAGATTTGAGGCGGGCCAGGGATTCAATCAGCCCCAGCATTTT. It translates to CASRFEAGQGFNQPQHF.

This clone was observed a single time. The chain has TRBV28 and TRBJ2-7; 12 bases map to TRBD2. The CDR3 contains 19 residues. Germline lookup yields CDR1 MDHEN and CDR2 SYDVKM. The V and J ends lost 5 bases and 6 bases, in that order; junction bases with no gene match: 20. The CDR3 region has the DNA TGTGCCAGCAGTCTAGACTTCCCGGGACTAGCGGGTTCCACCGCCGAGCAGTACTTC. Protein: CASSLDFPGLAGSTAEQYF.